The 20 T cell receptor beta chains below come from one sample, sequenced in a study of blood T cell repertoires in COVID-19. Generated by immunoSEQ multiplex PCR, the TCRdb table keeps only in-frame clones and is missing some. The table has roughly 140,000 clones, 80% seen once; the top ten hold 5%. What was sequenced was peripheral blood. These receptors were collected from a woman aged 50 to 60 with acute or convalescent COVID-19.

The rearrangement links TRBV2 to TRBJ2-7; tentatively, D is TRBD1 (7 bases). The length of the CDR3 is 15 residues. V was shortened by 8 bases and J by 0 bases, with 17 bases between the two germline ends. Germline CDR1 reads SNHLY; CDR2 reads FYNNEI. The CDR3 coding sequence is TGTGCCAGCCATGGAGGGGGCGTAGGCTCCTACGAGCAGTACTTC. Translation: CASHGGGVGSYEQYF.

The gene calls are TRBV10-3 and TRBJ1-5; D is perhaps TRBD1 (5 bases). V was shortened by 4 bases and J by 6 bases, with 10 bases between the two germline ends. Germline-derived CDR1 and CDR2 are ENHRY and SYGVKD. The CDR3 loop spans 13 amino acids. The CDR3 reads CAISGGDSQPQHF. The DNA of the CDR3 is TGTGCCATCAGTGGGGGGGATTCTCAGCCCCAGCATTTT.

J is TRBJ1-3 and V is TRBV3-1 (or the pseudogene TRBV3-2), with 10 bases lining up with TRBD1. CDR3 size: 18 residues. Germline trimming cut 3 bases from V and 1 base from J; bases unmatched to any gene: 9. Germline CDR1 LGHDT, CDR2 YNNKEL (reference sequence). In DNA form, the CDR3 reads TGTGCCAGCAGCCAGTGGACAGGGGGTTACCTTTCTGGAAACACCATATATTTT. This gives the protein CASSQWTGGYLSGNTIYF.

The chain combines TRBV5-1 with TRBJ1-1, with 7 positions matching TRBD1. The CDR3 is 14 residues long. Germline V gene sequence: CDR1 SGHRS, CDR2 YFSETQ. V dropped 4 bases and J dropped 0; count of bases not matched to a gene: 3. CDR3 nucleotides: TGCGCCAGCAGCGGGGACAGAATGAACACTGAAGCTTTCTTT. As protein: CASSGDRMNTEAFF.

The rearrangement joins TRBV19 to TRBJ1-2; D is perhaps TRBD1 (6 bases). V gave up 4 bases and J gave up 2 bases, with 8 bases separating them. The CDR3 length is 13 residues. Looked up from germline, CDR1 is LNHDA and CDR2 is SQIVND (reference sequence). The chain's CDR3 is CASSNRENYGYTF. The CDR3 coding sequence is TGTGCCAGTAGTAACAGGGAAAACTATGGCTACACCTTC.

J is TRBJ1-1 and V is TRBV6-5; D not resolved. This CDR3 is built from 13 residues. The V end lost 4 bases, the J end lost 4 bases, and 10 bases lay between the germline ends. Germline CDR1 is MNHEY and CDR2 is SVGAGI. CDR3 sequence reads: CASSSGFRTEAFF. The DNA for the CDR3 is TGTGCCAGCAGTTCCGGGTTCCGCACTGAAGCTTTCTTT.

This clone has just a few counts. The rearrangement links TRBV6-5 to TRBJ1-2; no clear D. The CDR3 is 12 amino acids. V lost 3 bases, J lost 7 bases, and 9 bases lay in between. Germline CDR1 reads MNHEY; CDR2 reads SVGAGI. Here the CDR3 DNA reads TGTGCCAGCAGTTATGGACTAAGTGGCTACACCTTC. This codes for CASSYGLSGYTF.

J is TRBJ1-6 and V is TRBV6-1; tentatively, D is TRBD1 (5 bases). V gave up 1 base and J gave up 7 bases, with 14 bases separating them. Germline V gives CDR1 MNHNS, CDR2 SASEGT. The CDR3 length is 16 residues. CDR3: CASSEDLARVNSPLHF. The CDR3 coding sequence is TGTGCCAGCAGTGAAGATTTGGCCAGGGTCAATTCACCCCTCCACTTT.

The chain carries TRBV28 and TRBJ2-2; no clear D gene. The germline V and J ends were trimmed by 5 bases and 0 bases, with 7 bases remaining between them. The CDR3 covers 14 residues. Germline V CDR1 and CDR2: MDHEN, SYDVKM. Here the CDR3 reads CASSPSSNTGELFF. The CDR3 DNA sequence: TGTGCCAGCAGTCCCAGTTCGAACACCGGGGAGCTGTTTTTT.

The chain joins TRBV3-1 (or the pseudogene TRBV3-2) to TRBJ2-7; 7 nucleotides align to TRBD2. V was clipped by 0 bases and J by 3 bases; unmatched bases: 5. There are 15 residues in the CDR3. In germline, CDR1 is LGHDT, CDR2 YNNKEL (reference sequence). CDR3 DNA: TGTGCCAGCAGCCAAGATTCTAGCGGATTCTACGAGCAGTACTTC. It translates to CASSQDSSGFYEQYF.

This clone was detected many times. V usage is TRBV2 and J usage is TRBJ1-5; D is uncertain. Germline V gene sequence: CDR1 SNHLY, CDR2 FYNNEI. The CDR3 is made up of 15 amino acids. The ends were cut back, 7 bases at V and 5 bases at J, with 18 bases in the middle. The DNA of the CDR3 is TGTGCCAGCATAGAGGGAGGGAGTTTCGATCAGCCCCAGCATTTT. It yields the protein CASIEGGSFDQPQHF.

The rearrangement joins TRBV6-5 to TRBJ2-2; tentative D call: TRBD1 (5 bases). With 2 bases removed from V and 1 base from J, the gap between germline ends came to 8 bases. The CDR3 has 15 amino acids. Per the germline V gene, CDR1 is MNHEY and CDR2 is SVGAGI. DNA for the CDR3: TGTGCCAGCAGTTACAGGGGCCTGAACACCGGGGAGCTGTTTTTT. Protein product: CASSYRGLNTGELFF.

This clone is a singleton in its sample. The chain uses TRBV28 and TRBJ1-5, with D possibly being TRBD1 (6 bases). The CDR3 is made up of 16 amino acids. Germline loops: CDR1 MDHEN, CDR2 SYDVKM. Trimming took 3 bases from V and 0 from J, leaving 12 bases between them. The CDR3 loop reads CASSFRGQYSNQPQHF. CDR3 bases: TGTGCCAGCAGTTTCAGGGGACAATATAGCAATCAGCCCCAGCATTTT.

This chain uses TRBV5-1 with TRBJ1-4; TRBD1 aligns across 8 bases. Germline V gene sequence: CDR1 SGHRS, CDR2 YFSETQ. CDR3 length equals 15 residues. V trimming: 4 bases; J trimming: 2 bases; junction bases outside the gene matches: 4. CDR3 in DNA: TGCGCCAGCAGCGGCCAGGGGGCGACTAATGAAAAACTGTTTTTT. Residues: CASSGQGATNEKLFF.

The gene calls are TRBV4-3 and TRBJ1-4; no reliable D call. CDR1 LGHNA and CDR2 YSLEER come from the germline V gene. CDR3 size: 14 residues. Trimming took off 4 bases at V and 10 bases at J, with 16 bases between the two ends. CDR3 in amino acids: CASSPFFEAGKLFF. CDR3 bases: TGCGCCAGCAGCCCCTTTTTCGAAGCCGGAAAACTGTTTTTT.

The rearrangement links TRBV4-1 to TRBJ1-1; D perhaps matches TRBD1 (6 bases). This CDR3 region has 18 residues. With 4 bases removed from V and 4 bases from J, the gap between germline ends came to 25 bases. The V gene's germline CDR1 is MGHRA and CDR2 YSYEKL. As DNA, the CDR3 is TGCGCCAGCAGCCCGAAAGATGTATCGGAACAGGGTGGCACTGAAGCTTTCTTT. This sequence encodes CASSPKDVSEQGGTEAFF.

V gene TRBV5-1 combines with J gene TRBJ2-5; tentative D call: TRBD1 (5 bases). The CDR3 runs 15 residues. The V end was cut by 0 bases, the J end by 2 bases, with 11 bases between. Germline V lookup: CDR1 SGHRS, CDR2 YFSETQ. In DNA form, the CDR3 reads TGCGCCAGCAGCTTGGGACAGTCGATTCAAGAGACCCAGTACTTC. Its protein is CASSLGQSIQETQYF.

V is TRBV7-2 and J is TRBJ1-5; the D gene is possibly TRBD1 (5 bases). This CDR3 has 13 amino acids. The V gene lost 1 base and the J gene lost 7 bases, with 8 bases spanning the gap. Germline V gene data show CDR1 as SGHTA and CDR2 as FQGNSA. CDR3: CASSLEGLQPQHF. DNA of the CDR3: TGTGCCAGCAGCTTAGAGGGGTTACAGCCCCAGCATTTT.

The chain combines TRBV15 with TRBJ1-1; 9 bases fit TRBD1. This CDR3 contains 12 residues. The germline V gene has CDR1 LNHNV and CDR2 YYDKDF (reference sequence). Trimming took 7 bases from V and 11 from J; bases not matched to a gene: 8. CDR3 DNA: TGTGCCACCAAGGGACAGGGTGTCGGTGCTTTCTTT. This codes for CATKGQGVGAFF. Full variable domain (remainder filled in from reference TRBV15 and TRBJ1-1): DAMVIQNPRYQVTQFGKPVTLSCSQTLNHNVMYWYQQKSSQAPKLLFHYYDKDFNNEADTPDNFQSRRPNTSFCFLDIRSPGLGDTAMYLCATKGQGVGAFFGQGTRLTVV.

The chain couples TRBV20-1 to TRBJ2-7; 7 bases are a match to TRBD1. The CDR3 extends over 14 amino acids. Germline V CDR1 and CDR2: DFQATT, SNEGSKA (reference sequence). Trimming cost V 3 bases and J 1 base; bases outside gene matches: 6. The CDR3 sequence: CSASSWDRSYEQYF. DNA for the CDR3: TGCAGTGCTAGTTCCTGGGACAGATCCTACGAGCAGTACTTC.